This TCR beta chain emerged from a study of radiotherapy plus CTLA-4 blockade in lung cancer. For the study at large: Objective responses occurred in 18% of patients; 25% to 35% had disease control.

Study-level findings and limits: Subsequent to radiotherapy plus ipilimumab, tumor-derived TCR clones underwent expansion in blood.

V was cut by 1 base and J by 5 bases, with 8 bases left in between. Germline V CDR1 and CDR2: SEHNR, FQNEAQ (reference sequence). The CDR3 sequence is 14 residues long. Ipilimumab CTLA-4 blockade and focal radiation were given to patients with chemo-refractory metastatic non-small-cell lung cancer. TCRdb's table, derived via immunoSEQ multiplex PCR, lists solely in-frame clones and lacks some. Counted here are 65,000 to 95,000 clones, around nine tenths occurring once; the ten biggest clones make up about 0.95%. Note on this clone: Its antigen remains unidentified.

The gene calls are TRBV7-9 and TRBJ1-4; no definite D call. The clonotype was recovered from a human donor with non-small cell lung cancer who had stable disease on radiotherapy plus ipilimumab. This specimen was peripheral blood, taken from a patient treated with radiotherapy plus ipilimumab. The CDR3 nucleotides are TGTGCCAGCAGCTTAGGACGCGGAAATGAAAAACTGTTTTTT. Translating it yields CASSLGRGNEKLFF.